This paragraph covers one T cell receptor beta chain sequence. No antigen is known for it. The data derive from a study of siplizumab effects on memory and regulatory T cells. Study-wide points: It was not possible to assign a naive or memory phenotype to roughly 80-96% of proliferating CD4+ or CD8+ clones. Whether the proliferating Tregs (from siplizumab cultures) were suppressive was not confirmed. Naive T cells seemed more diverse than memory cells and seemed major alloresponse contributors.

CDR1 MNHNS and CDR2 SASEGT come from the germline V gene. Trimming stripped 8 bases from V and 5 bases from J, with 17 bases between. The CDR3 contains 14 residues. TCRdb keeps only in-frame clones here, not all; method: immunoSEQ multiplex PCR. The table includes about 75,000 clones, roughly 93% detected once. The chain carries TRBV6-1 and TRBJ2-3; a weak D match, TRBD2 (6 bases). The material sequenced was CD8+ T cells sorted from blood. This sequence was found in a human donor in good health. The CDR3 coding sequence is TGTGCCAGCGTCATTGGGCGGGGACTAGATACGCAGTATTTT. This sequence encodes CASVIGRGLDTQYF.